Below, 5 T cell receptor beta chains from the same sample are listed, as sequenced in a study of CD8 T cells in ankylosing spondylitis. Using its own MiXCR run on the 5' RACE reads, TCRdb lists one record per CDR3 protein. The data contain just over 350,000 distinct CDR3 sequences, 20% of them singletons. The sample was blood, either unsorted or a sorted T cell fraction (not recorded which). The receptors here all came from a male donor with ankylosing spondylitis or in good health (not recorded which).

This clonotype was detected a few times. This sequence joins TRBV20-1 and TRBJ2-7; D may be TRBD2 (5 bases). V lost 7 bases, J lost 6 bases, and 10 bases lay in between. CDR1 DFQATT and CDR2 SNEGSKA come from the germline V gene (reference sequence). The CDR3 totals 10 residues. Written as DNA, the CDR3 is TGCAGTGGTCTAGAGGGCGAGCAGTACTTC. Translated, it gives CSGLEGEQYF.

There are many counts of this clonotype. The V gene is TRBV5-5, the J gene TRBJ2-1; unclear D gene. The germline gives CDR1 SGHKS, CDR2 YYEKEE (reference sequence). The V gene lost 0 bases and the J gene lost 0 bases, with 4 bases spanning the gap. The CDR3 extends over 14 amino acids. CDR3 bases: TGTGCCAGCAGCTTGGGGGACTCCTACAATGAGCAGTTCTTC. It translates to CASSLGDSYNEQFF. Full variable domain (missing parts from reference TRBV5-5 and TRBJ2-1): DAGVTQSPTHLIKTRGQQVTLRCSPISGHKSVSWYQQVLGQGPQFIFQYYEKEERGRGNFPDRFSARQFPNYSSELNVNALLLGDSALYLCASSLGDSYNEQFFGPGTRLTVL.

J is TRBJ2-6 and V is TRBV5-1; TRBD2 is a possible D gene (6 bases). Germline CDR1 and CDR2: SGHRS and YFSETQ. V was cut by 2 bases and J by 0 bases, with 12 bases left in between. The CDR3 is 17 residues long. CDR3 nucleotide sequence: TGCGCCAGCAGCTTTGGGGACTCTACCTCTGGGGCCAACGTCCTGACTTTC. Translated: CASSFGDSTSGANVLTF.

There are a few counts of this clonotype. The rearrangement uses TRBV12-3 or TRBV12-4 and TRBJ1-5; 9 nucleotides match TRBD1. This CDR3 comprises 15 residues. V dropped 4 bases and J dropped 6; count of bases not matched to a gene: 7. The CDR3 loop reads CASSSWTGERQPQHF. In nucleotides, the CDR3 is TGTGCCAGCAGTTCTTGGACAGGGGAACGTCAGCCCCAGCATTTT.

This clonotype was counted only a few times. CDR3 protein: CSFARRSSYNEQFF. The CDR3, as DNA: TGCAGCTTTGCCCGGCGGAGCTCCTACAATGAGCAGTTCTTC. The chain carries TRBV29-1 and TRBJ2-1; D ambiguous. V shed 8 bases and J shed 0 bases, with 14 bases lying between them. This CDR3 region has 14 residues. Germline CDR1 SQVTM, CDR2 ANQGSEA.